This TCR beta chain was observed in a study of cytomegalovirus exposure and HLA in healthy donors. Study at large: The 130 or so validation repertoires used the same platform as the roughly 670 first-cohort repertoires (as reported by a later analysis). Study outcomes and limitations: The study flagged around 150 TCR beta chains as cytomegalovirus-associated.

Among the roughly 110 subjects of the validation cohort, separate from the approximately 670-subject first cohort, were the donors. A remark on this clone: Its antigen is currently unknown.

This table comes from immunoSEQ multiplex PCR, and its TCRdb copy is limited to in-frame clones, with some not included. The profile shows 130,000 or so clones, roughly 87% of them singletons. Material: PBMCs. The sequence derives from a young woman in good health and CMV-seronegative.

The CDR3 sequence: CASSLNPDRTNTEAFF. CDR3 DNA: TGTGCCAGCAGCCTAAACCCCGACAGGACTAACACTGAAGCTTTCTTT. This chain uses TRBV5-4 with TRBJ1-1; D might be TRBD1 (6 bases). In germline, CDR1 is SGHNT, CDR2 YYREEE (reference sequence). The CDR3 has 16 residues. Trimming pared 4 bases from V and 2 bases from J, leaving 18 bases between.